The TCR beta chain under discussion was sequenced for a study of cytomegalovirus exposure and HLA in healthy donors. With 60 Vbeta and 13 Jbeta primers, the PCR was carried out. Clones were sequenced by immunoSEQ multiplex PCR, and TCRdb holds only the in-frame ones, with some missing. This table has fewer than 200,000 clones, approximately 90% appearing once. This clone appeared once. CDR1 and CDR2 from the germline V gene are MNHNY and SVGAGI (reference sequence). The CDR3 spans 13 residues. The chain carries TRBV6-6 and TRBJ2-5; D is perhaps TRBD2 (6 bases). The DNA end lines up better with TRBJ2-7; the J call may be wrong. Input material: PBMCs. This receptor was identified in a woman in her twenties or thirties in good health and CMV-seronegative. CDR3 nucleotide sequence: TGTGCCAGCAGTTCGGGACTCGGCTACGAGCAGTACTTC. Residues: CASSSGLGYEQYF.